These 20 T cell receptor beta chains originate from one sample sequenced in a study of cytomegalovirus exposure and HLA in healthy donors. PCR primers comprised 60 Vbeta and 13 Jbeta primers. The repertoire was sequenced with immunoSEQ multiplex PCR; TCRdb's copy has only in-frame clones and lacks some. The repertoire consists of some 150,000 clones, with 81% occurring once and the leading ten covering 4.9%. The sequencing input was PBMCs. Receptors originate from a woman between 18 and 30 years old in good health and CMV-seropositive.

This clone has just a few counts. This sequence joins TRBV15 and TRBJ2-5, with 11 bases matching TRBD1. The V segment lost 6 bases and the J segment 2 bases; nucleotides outside the gene matches: 5. Germline V gives CDR1 LNHNV, CDR2 YYDKDF (reference sequence). The CDR3 has 15 residues. The CDR3 protein is CATSGTGGFQETQYF. CDR3 DNA: TGTGCCACCAGTGGGACAGGGGGGTTTCAAGAGACCCAGTACTTC.

This chain connects TRBV19 to TRBJ2-3, with D perhaps TRBD2 (5 bases). V lost 3 bases and J lost 0, with 10 bases in between. CDR1 is LNHDA, CDR2 SQIVND, per germline (reference sequence). The CDR3 covers 15 residues. The CDR3 DNA is TGTGCCAGTAGTATCAGAGGGTCTAGCACAGATACGCAGTATTTT. Its translation is CASSIRGSSTDTQYF.

This sequence joins TRBV28 and TRBJ1-4; TRBD1 is a possible D gene (6 bases). This CDR3 contains 13 residues. Germline V lookup: CDR1 MDHEN, CDR2 SYDVKM. V was pared by 4 bases and J by 7 bases, with 10 bases between. CDR3 sequence: CASSSQGREKLFF. CDR3 sequence (DNA): TGTGCCAGCAGTTCACAGGGTCGTGAAAAACTGTTTTTT.

J is TRBJ2-2 and V is TRBV14; D is unresolved. The V gene lost 4 bases and the J gene lost 1 base, with 4 bases spanning the gap. The CDR3 consists of 13 residues. Germline V gives CDR1 SGHDN, CDR2 FVKESK. CDR3 DNA sequence: TGTGCCAGCAGCCCTTTGAACACCGGGGAGCTGTTTTTT. Translated, it gives CASSPLNTGELFF.

The genes are TRBV7-6 and TRBJ1-4; D perhaps matches TRBD1 (6 bases). The CDR3 contains 14 residues. Germline CDR1 is SGHVS and CDR2 is FNYEAQ. Trimming shortened V by 5 bases and J by 8 bases, and 15 bases separated the two germline ends. CDR3 loop: CASSLRQVGEKLFF. In nucleotides, the CDR3 is TGTGCCAGCAGCCTCAGACAGGTTGGAGAAAAACTGTTTTTT.

V and J are TRBV5-6 and TRBJ1-1; TRBD1 matches at 9 bases. Germline V gives CDR1 SGHDT, CDR2 YYEEEE. With V trimmed by 0 bases and J by 0 bases, 9 bases remained unmatched. The CDR3 spans 18 residues. DNA of the CDR3: TGTGCCAGCAGCTTGGCGGGACAGGGAAATCCGATGAACACTGAAGCTTTCTTT. Its protein product is CASSLAGQGNPMNTEAFF.

The J gene is TRBJ2-3, the V gene TRBV11-1; 7 bases map to TRBD2. With V trimmed by 6 bases and J by 0 bases, 6 bases remained unmatched. Germline V gene lookup returns CDR1 SGHAT and CDR2 FQDESV (reference sequence). The CDR3 is made up of 15 amino acids. CDR3 in amino acids: CASRERGDSTDTQYF. DNA of the CDR3: TGTGCCAGCAGGGAGCGGGGAGATAGCACAGATACGCAGTATTTT.

V usage is TRBV9 and J usage is TRBJ2-7; D is possibly TRBD2 (6 bases). The CDR3 has 16 residues. Germline loops: CDR1 SGDLS, CDR2 YYNGEE. Trimming took off 4 bases at V and 5 bases at J, with 22 bases between the two ends. The CDR3 here is CASSPHDAEGSHEQYF. The CDR3 DNA follows: TGTGCCAGCAGCCCCCATGATGCGGAGGGGAGCCACGAGCAGTACTTC.

The chain uses TRBV28 and TRBJ1-1; D perhaps matches TRBD1 (6 bases). The V gene lost 4 bases and the J gene lost 8 bases, with 8 bases spanning the gap. The CDR3 covers 11 residues. Germline CDR1 is MDHEN and CDR2 is SYDVKM. The CDR3 sequence is CASSYDREAFF. CDR3 coding DNA: TGTGCCAGCAGTTACGACAGGGAAGCTTTCTTT.

The chain employs TRBV6-6 and TRBJ2-7; TRBD1 matches at 7 bases. Per the germline V gene, CDR1 is MNHNY and CDR2 is SVGAGI (reference sequence). With 0 bases clipped from V and 6 bases from J, the junction kept 2 bases outside the gene matches. The length of the CDR3 is 13 residues. The CDR3 DNA reads TGTGCCAGCAGTTACTCGACAGGGTCCGAGCAGTACTTC. Its protein product is CASSYSTGSEQYF.

The chain recombines TRBV2 with TRBJ2-2, with TRBD2 matching over 10 bases. With 0 bases clipped from V and 1 base from J, the junction kept 11 bases outside the gene matches. Germline V gives CDR1 SNHLY, CDR2 FYNNEI. The CDR3 sequence is 20 residues long. The CDR3 nucleotides read TGTGCCAGCAGTGAAGCGCGGGCTAGCGGGGGCTCGGAGAACACCGGGGAGCTGTTTTTT. Translated, it gives CASSEARASGGSENTGELFF.

The CDR3 nucleotides read TGCGCCAGCAGCCAAGATCTTGTCGCCGGGGTGGAGCAGTACTTC. It is translated as CASSQDLVAGVEQYF. The rearrangement links TRBV4-1 to TRBJ2-7, with a possible D match to TRBD2 (5 bases). Germline-derived CDR1 and CDR2 are MGHRA and YSYEKL. The CDR3 extends over 15 amino acids. V shed 0 bases and J shed 7 bases, with 16 bases lying between them.

The J gene is TRBJ2-4, the V gene TRBV27, with D tentatively TRBD2 (6 bases). This CDR3 comprises 13 residues. V lost 5 bases and J lost 8, with 13 bases in between. The germline gives CDR1 MNHEY, CDR2 SMNVEV (reference sequence). The CDR3 bases are TGTGCCAGCAGTAAGAGGGAGCGGGACATTCAGTACTTC. Amino acid sequence: CASSKRERDIQYF.

This clone was picked up one time. This chain uses TRBV6-5 with TRBJ2-1, with 7 positions matching TRBD1. The trim removed 8 bases at V and 1 base at J, leaving 8 bases unmatched. This CDR3 comprises 15 residues. CDR1 and CDR2 from the germline V gene are MNHEY and SVGAGI. CDR3 residues: CASCLRQGSYNEQFF. Here the CDR3 DNA reads TGTGCCAGCTGTCTTCGACAGGGATCCTACAATGAGCAGTTCTTC.

This clone has just one count. This sequence joins TRBV6-4 and TRBJ1-2; D may be TRBD1 (5 bases). V lost 0 bases to trimming and J lost 4 bases, with 6 bases between them. Looked up from germline, CDR1 is MRHNA and CDR2 is SNTAGT. The CDR3 loop spans 13 amino acids. This CDR3 reads CASSDSGRYGYTF. The DNA for the CDR3 is TGTGCCAGCAGTGACTCGGGGCGCTATGGCTACACCTTC.

The genes are TRBV7-9 and TRBJ1-4; 7 nucleotides agree with TRBD1. CDR3 length: 13 residues. V dropped 6 bases and J dropped 5; count of bases not matched to a gene: 3. Germline CDR1 SEHNR, CDR2 FQNEAQ (reference sequence). The CDR3 nucleotides read TGTGCCAGCAGGGGACAGAACAATGAAAAACTGTTTTTT. Protein product: CASRGQNNEKLFF.

V usage is TRBV2 and J usage is TRBJ1-5, with no clear D. V lost 5 bases, J lost 0 bases, and 5 bases lay in between. This CDR3 has 13 amino acids. Looked up from germline, CDR1 is SNHLY and CDR2 is FYNNEI. CDR3 amino acids: CASSLYSNQPQHF. The DNA for the CDR3 is TGTGCCAGCAGTCTTTATAGCAATCAGCCCCAGCATTTT.

This chain joins TRBV7-8 and TRBJ2-7; 7 bases line up with TRBD1. The CDR3 runs 13 residues. V dropped 3 bases and J dropped 4; count of bases not matched to a gene: 3. The germline V gene encodes CDR1 SGHVS and CDR2 FQNEAQ. The CDR3 nucleotides are TGTGCCAGCAGCTTCGGGACAGAATACGAGCAGTACTTC. It encodes CASSFGTEYEQYF.

The rearrangement joins TRBV12-1 to TRBJ2-5; the table's D call of TRBD2 was not tested on the DNA. TRBV12-1 is a pseudogene locus. CDR3 length: 17 amino acids. CDR3 sequence: CASSFVSGGLGEETQYF. The CDR3 DNA reads as TGTGCCAGCAGCTTTGTTAGCGGGGGCCTCGGGGAAGAGACCCAGTACTTC.

The sample holds a few counts of this clone. The chain recombines TRBV10-3 with TRBJ1-5; 7 positions agree with TRBD1. This CDR3 is built from 17 residues. V trimming: 4 bases; J trimming: 0 bases; junction bases outside the gene matches: 9. The V gene's germline CDR1 is ENHRY and CDR2 SYGVKD. CDR3 DNA: TGTGCCATCAGTGGCACGCCGACAGGGCGTAGCAATCAGCCCCAGCATTTT. This codes for CAISGTPTGRSNQPQHF.